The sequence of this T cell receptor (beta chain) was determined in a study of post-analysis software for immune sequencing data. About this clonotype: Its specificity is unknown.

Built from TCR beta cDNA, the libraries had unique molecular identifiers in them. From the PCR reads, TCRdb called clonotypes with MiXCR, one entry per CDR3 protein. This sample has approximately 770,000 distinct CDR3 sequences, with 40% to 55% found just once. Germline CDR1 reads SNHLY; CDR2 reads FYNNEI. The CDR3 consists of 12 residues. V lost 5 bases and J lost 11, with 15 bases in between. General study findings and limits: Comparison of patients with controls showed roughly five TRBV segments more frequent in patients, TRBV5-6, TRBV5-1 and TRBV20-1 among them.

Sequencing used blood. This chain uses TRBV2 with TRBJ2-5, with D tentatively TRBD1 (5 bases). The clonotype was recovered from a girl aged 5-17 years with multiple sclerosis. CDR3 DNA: TGTGCCAGCAGTCCGACAGTACTTCAGCAGTACTTC. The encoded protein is CASSPTVLQQYF.